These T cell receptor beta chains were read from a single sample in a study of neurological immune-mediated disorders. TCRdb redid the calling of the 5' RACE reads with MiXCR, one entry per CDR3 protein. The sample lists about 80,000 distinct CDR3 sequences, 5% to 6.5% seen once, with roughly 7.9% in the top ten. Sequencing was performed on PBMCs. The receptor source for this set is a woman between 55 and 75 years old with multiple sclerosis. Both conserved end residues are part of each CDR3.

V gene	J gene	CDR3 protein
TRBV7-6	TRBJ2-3	CASSHGGYTQYF
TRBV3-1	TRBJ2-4	CASSQIPLAKNIQYF
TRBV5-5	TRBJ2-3	CASSSGPSDTQYF
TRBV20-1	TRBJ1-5	CSGLSQSASNQPQHF
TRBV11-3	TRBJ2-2	CASSLRDPGELFF
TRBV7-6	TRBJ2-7	CASSFSGGAHEQYF
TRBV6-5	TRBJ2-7	CAVLGVGEQYF
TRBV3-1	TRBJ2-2	CASSHRTGVTGELFF
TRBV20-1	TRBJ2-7	CSGVGDRGSYEQYF
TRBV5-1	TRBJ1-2	CASRQGGNYGYTF
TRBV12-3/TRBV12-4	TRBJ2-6	CASSLGGGRANVLTF
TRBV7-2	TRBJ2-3	CASSRRAGGVTDTQYF
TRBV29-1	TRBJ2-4	CSVEGGGGAKNIQYF
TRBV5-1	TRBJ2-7	CASSTTGREYEQYF
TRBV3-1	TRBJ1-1	CASSPWTGLNEAFF
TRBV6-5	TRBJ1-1	CATQGQTNTEAFF
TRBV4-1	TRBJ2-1	CASSLVGGASGARYNEQFF
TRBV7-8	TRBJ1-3	CASSLGGFSGNTIYF
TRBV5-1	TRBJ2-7	CASSLNPLLAGDYEQYF
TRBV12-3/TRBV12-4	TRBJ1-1	CASSFRGDAEAFF
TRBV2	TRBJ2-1	CASSEPPQRGDF
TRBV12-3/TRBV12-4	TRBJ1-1	CASSTQGGEAFF
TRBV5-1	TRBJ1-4	CASSAGPTNEKLFF
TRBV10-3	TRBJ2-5	CAISDPFRDRGLETQYF
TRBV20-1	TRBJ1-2	CSASNEGRGGYTF
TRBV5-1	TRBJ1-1	CASSLGQGIEAFF
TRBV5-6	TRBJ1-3	CASSLRGASGNTIYF
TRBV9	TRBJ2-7	CASSVEEGGSPSSYEQYF
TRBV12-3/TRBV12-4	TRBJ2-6	CASSLGAMGANVLTF
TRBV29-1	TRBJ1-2	CSSEGHGNYGYTF
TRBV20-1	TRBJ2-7	CSALGPRSYEQYF
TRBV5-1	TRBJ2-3	CASSHTPERGAFGQYF
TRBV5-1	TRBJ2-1	CASSLDRVANEQFF
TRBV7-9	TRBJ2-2	CASSSVGRKNTGELFF
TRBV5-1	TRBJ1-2	CASSLGTGRDGYTF
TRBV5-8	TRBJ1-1	CASSGRGDGTEAFF
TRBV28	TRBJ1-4	CASSPRGFEKLFF
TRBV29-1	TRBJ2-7	CSGAGTGQGEQYF
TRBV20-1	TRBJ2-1	CSASLNHRKLAGANEQFF
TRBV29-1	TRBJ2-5	CSVVSTDQETQYF
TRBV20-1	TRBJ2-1	CSARDGQGGNEQFF
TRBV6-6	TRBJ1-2	CASIEEGVGYGYTF
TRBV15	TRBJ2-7	CATSRDRGQEVQYF
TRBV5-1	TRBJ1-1	CASSLGGQGRTEAFF
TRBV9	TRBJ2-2	CASSVLFTGELFF
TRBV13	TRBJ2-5	CASSPRDQETQYF
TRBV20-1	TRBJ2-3	CSARTTDTQYF
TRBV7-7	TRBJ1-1	CASSSRVNTEAFF
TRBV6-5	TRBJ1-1	CASRAGTEAFF
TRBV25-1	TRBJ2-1	CASSEPGTLAEQFF
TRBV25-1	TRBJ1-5	CASRGVGGNQPQHF
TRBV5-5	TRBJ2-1	CASSLVAAGAYNEQFF